The 2 T cell receptor beta chains listed next were all sequenced from one sample in a study of spatial heterogeneity in lung cancer. TCRdb redid the calling of the 5' RACE reads with MiXCR, one entry per CDR3 protein. In the table there are almost 75,000 distinct CDR3 sequences, approximately 12% of which are singletons. Stated time point: sample taken at primary tumor resection. Researchers sequenced whole RNA taken from tumor, nontumor lung or frozen PBMC without sorting. Sequences were derived from PBMCs, sampled at surgery. The receptors shown here come from a male donor with early-stage non-small cell lung cancer.

This clonotype occurred many times. The chain uses TRBV5-1 and TRBJ2-3; D is unclear. Germline CDR1 and CDR2: SGHRS and YFSETQ. CDR3 size: 13 residues. Trimming took off 2 bases at V and 2 bases at J, with 6 bases between the two ends. For the CDR3, the DNA is TGCGCCAGCAGCTTAGACGTCACAGATACGCAGTATTTT. It encodes CASSLDVTDTQYF.

This clonotype has only a few counts. This chain joins TRBV20-1 and TRBJ2-1, with a tentative D call TRBD2 (6 bases). This CDR3 comprises 16 residues. CDR1 is DFQATT, CDR2 SNEGSKA, per germline (reference sequence). Trimming cost V 0 bases and J 1 base, with 13 bases left between them. The CDR3 coding sequence is TGCAGTGCTAGAGATCAGGGTAGCGGATCCTACAATGAGCAGTTCTTC. It specifies CSARDQGSGSYNEQFF.